One T cell receptor beta chain is described in this entry. Its matching antigen is unknown. This CDR3 has 18 residues. V lost 5 bases to trimming and J lost 0 bases; unmatched junction nucleotides: 9. The germline gives CDR1 MDHEN, CDR2 SYDVKM. These data come from a study of PD-1 blockade in classical Hodgkin lymphoma. Whole-study context: Every 2 weeks, patients had 3 mg/kg nivolumab intravenously. Regarding the study as a whole: In newly diagnosed patients, baseline TCR diversity was reportedly below that of healthy donors. Diversity in CD4+ TCRs, unlike that measured in CD8+ TCRs, had risen significantly by C4D1.

Time point meaning: cycle 4 day 1 (C4D1), after less than 7 weeks of nivolumab. Every patient was affected by relapse after autologous stem cell transplantation, while exposure to brentuximab vedotin was not uniform. The study recorded best responses of complete response, partial response or progressive disease. TCRdb's copy holds only in-frame clones and misses some; the assay was immunoSEQ multiplex PCR. Seen here are about 9,200 clones, around nine tenths observed once, and the top ten hold under 35%. The chain has TRBV28 and TRBJ2-6; 8 bases match TRBD1. This TCR was sampled from a human donor with classical Hodgkin lymphoma. The material was peripheral blood mononuclear cells (PBMCs), obtained before the fourth cycle of nivolumab. The CDR3 loop is CASSLQGAPLSGANVLTF. The CDR3 nucleotides read TGTGCCAGCAGTCTCCAGGGGGCCCCACTCTCTGGGGCCAACGTCCTGACTTTC. Variable domain in full (rest from reference TRBV28 and TRBJ2-6): DVKVTQSSRYLVKRTGEKVFLECVQDMDHENMFWYRQDPGLGLRLIYFSYDVKMKEKGDIPEGYSVSREKKERFSLILESASTNQTSMYLCASSLQGAPLSGANVLTFGAGSRLTVL.